The clone carrying this T cell receptor beta chain was detected many times. Its antigen is as yet unknown. This entry is derived from a study of T cells after yellow fever vaccination. Study details: Those fractions that held only low numbers of cells were prepared using the SMART-Seq v4 Ultra Low Input RNA kit. Overall study results and limits: The appearance of a small share of clonotypes in both CD4 and CD8 compartments was observed.

TCR cDNA was made by 5'RACE template switching, adding a universal primer site and UMIs. TCRdb reanalysed the 5' RACE reads using MiXCR and keeps one entry per CDR3 protein. This repertoire shows around 73,000 distinct CDR3 sequences, 7.7% found once; its top ten account for more than 35%. Germline V gene lookup returns CDR1 MGHDK and CDR2 SYGVNS. V gave up 5 bases and J gave up 6 bases, with 19 bases separating them. The CDR3 runs 16 residues. This specimen consisted of CD8+ T cells sorted from PBMCs, obtained on the day of the yellow fever booster vaccination. The TCR originated in a man aged 25-45 years who received the YFV17D yellow fever vaccine. J is TRBJ1-4 and V is TRBV25-1, with a tentative D call TRBD1 (5 bases). The CDR3 loop is CASSPPGGALYEKLFF. The CDR3 bases are TGTGCCAGCAGTCCCCCCGGAGGGGCGCTTTATGAAAAACTGTTTTTT.